The source of this T cell receptor beta chain is a study of T-cell memory formation after mild COVID-19. Study at large: In these data, TCR clusters were largely donor specific. Study-level points and caveats: Within pre-infection memory, some responding clones were found, suggesting cross-reactive memory joined. Clones contracting across day 15 to 85 had a balanced CD4/CD8 profile; later expanding clones leaned CD4+.

The V gene's germline CDR1 is SGHVS and CDR2 FQNEAQ. The CDR3 sequence is 15 residues long. Trimming took off 5 bases at V and 0 bases at J, with 13 bases between the two ends. Turning to this clonotype: Its specificity is not known.

Sample barcodes and UMIs were carried by the TCR alpha and TCR beta cDNA libraries that 5'RACE generated with constant-segment primers. TCRdb fed the 5' RACE reads into MiXCR, producing one record per CDR3 protein. The sample lists roughly 450,000 distinct CDR3 sequences, 15% to 20% occurring once. The V and J genes are TRBV7-8 and TRBJ1-1, with a tentative D call TRBD1 (6 bases). The sequencing input was PBMCs or a T cell subset sorted from them (not recorded which). The TCR originated in an adult woman who had mild COVID-19 (a few samples of this study predate the infection). Cell type and time point are not known. CDR3 nucleotide sequence: TGTGCCAGCAGCCCCACAGGGAACTTGAACACTGAAGCTTTCTTT. Protein product: CASSPTGNLNTEAFF.